What follows is one T cell receptor beta chain and its context. Its antigen remains unidentified. Trimming removed 0 bases at V and 6 bases at J, with 11 bases between. The CDR3 loop spans 13 amino acids. CDR1 is DFQATT and CDR2 is SNEGSKA in the germline V gene (reference sequence). These data originate in a study of identical twins. TCRdb re-called the 5' RACE reads with MiXCR, one entry per CDR3 protein. The repertoire holds 450,000 or so distinct CDR3 sequences, with less than 20% as singletons. General study findings and limits: Zero-insertion analyses could be partly confounded by invariant MAIT and iNKT cells. Cord blood's abundant beta clonotypes had fewer insertions, unlike memory repertoires. Where out-of-frame alpha sequences were twin-shared, they showed excess low generation probability.

The chain recombines TRBV20-1 with TRBJ2-5, with D perhaps matching TRBD1 or TRBD2 (5 bases each). What was sequenced was naive T cells sorted from blood. The TCR originated in a man aged 50 to 60 in good health. The CDR3 DNA sequence: TGCAGTGCTAGAGAACGGGACCCTAAGACCCAGTACTTC. Amino acids: CSARERDPKTQYF.